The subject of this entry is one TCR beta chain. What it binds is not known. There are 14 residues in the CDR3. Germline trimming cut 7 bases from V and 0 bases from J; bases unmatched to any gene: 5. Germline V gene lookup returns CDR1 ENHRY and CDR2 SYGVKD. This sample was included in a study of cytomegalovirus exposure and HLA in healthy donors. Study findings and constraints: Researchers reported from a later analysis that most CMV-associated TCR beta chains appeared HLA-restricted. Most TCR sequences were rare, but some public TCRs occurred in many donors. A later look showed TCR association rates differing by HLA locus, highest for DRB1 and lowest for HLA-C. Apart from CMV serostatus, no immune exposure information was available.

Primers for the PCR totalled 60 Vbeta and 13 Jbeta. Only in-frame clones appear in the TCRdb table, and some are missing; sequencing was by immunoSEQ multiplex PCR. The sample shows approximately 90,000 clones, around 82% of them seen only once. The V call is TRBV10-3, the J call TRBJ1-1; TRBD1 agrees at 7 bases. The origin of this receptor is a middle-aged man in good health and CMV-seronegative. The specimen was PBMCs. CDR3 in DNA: TGTGCCATCACAGTGGGACAGATGAACACTGAAGCTTTCTTT. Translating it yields CAITVGQMNTEAFF.